A single sample gave rise to the 2 T cell receptor beta chains below, sequenced in a study of blood T cell repertoires in COVID-19 (dated by TCRdb to 2020 to 2022). The library came from the immunoSEQ multiplex PCR assay. TCRdb took this table from immuneACCESS and kept in-frame rearrangements with V and J called. Such tables lack part of the clones; where checked against another copy, unresolved V genes explain under half of the gap, and the rest is unexplained. This sample lists 150,000 to 200,000 clones; about 88% were detected once. About 18% of the sample comes from the top ten. Sequenced: peripheral blood. All receptors come from a man aged 55-75 years with active or convalescent COVID-19.

V and J are TRBV19 and TRBJ1-6, with 7 nucleotides matching TRBD1. Germline V gene sequence: CDR1 LNHDA, CDR2 SQIVND (reference sequence). This CDR3 region has 17 residues. V lost 3 bases and J lost 9; bases outside the gene matches: 14. In DNA form, the CDR3 reads TGTGCCAGTAGTATGAGACAAGGGGACAGTTCCGGTTCACCCCTCCACTTT. Translated, it gives CASSMRQGDSSGSPLHF.

The chain has TRBV18 and TRBJ1-2, with D maybe TRBD1 (5 bases). CDR3 length: 15 amino acids. The V end lost 3 bases, the J end lost 8 bases, and 19 bases lay between the germline ends. Germline assignment: CDR1 KGHSH and CDR2 LQKENI. CDR3 sequence reads: CASSPPLKPGYGYTF. CDR3 nucleotide sequence: TGTGCCAGCTCACCGCCCCTCAAACCAGGGTACGGCTACACCTTC.